Listed below are T cell receptor beta chains from one sample, sequenced in a study of blood T cell repertoires in COVID-19. Profiling relied on immunoSEQ multiplex PCR, and the TCRdb table lists in-frame clones only, not all of them. The sample carries 350,000 to 500,000 clones, roughly 90% recorded once. The specimen sequenced was peripheral blood. The receptor set was obtained from a man aged 18 to 35 with COVID-19, enrolled during active disease. Each CDR3 is given with its conserved first and last residue. Each record gives: CDR3 protein, V gene.

CDR3: CSASRGTSTDTQYF
V: TRBV20-1

CDR3: CASSYSEGYNEQFF
V: TRBV6-5

CDR3: CASSLRTSGGIDTQYF
V: TRBV5-4

CDR3: CAWRAGGSSYEQYF
V: TRBV30

CDR3: CASSLGGGAQETQYF
V: TRBV7-9

CDR3: CASSLGRGNTEAFF
V: TRBV11-2

CDR3: CASSVLTKGTDTQYF
V: TRBV7-8

CDR3: CATNYREGHNEQFF
V: TRBV15

CDR3: CASSLRLAGISYNEQFF
V: TRBV19

CDR3: CASSPGENGYTF
V: TRBV7-9

CDR3: CASTLRGRGTGELFF
V: TRBV27

CDR3: CASSLDYASMGNTEAFF
V: TRBV7-2

CDR3: CASSLSATTGETQYF
V: TRBV7-3

CDR3: CASSIASGTGFTGELFF
V: TRBV19

CDR3: CASDRGVAYNEQFF
V: TRBV11-2

CDR3: CASSWTPNTEAFF
V: TRBV6-5

CDR3: CASSYSDTLAKNIQYF
V: TRBV6-5

CDR3: CASSREQDQPQHF
V: TRBV19

CDR3: CASSVEGEGTGELFF
V: TRBV9

CDR3: CASSLGRGVTDTQYF
V: TRBV5-1

CDR3: CASSLRLAGGRETQYF
V: TRBV3-1/TRBV3-2

CDR3: CASSLSGGTGVTGELFF
V: TRBV27

CDR3: CASSLSLAGNSPLHF
V: TRBV27

CDR3: CASSEQGSSYEQYF
V: TRBV19

CDR3: CATSGLAGEIGYNEQFF
V: TRBV24-1

CDR3: CASSAGLLYEQYF
V: TRBV2

CDR3: CASSPFSVYGYTF
V: TRBV7-9

CDR3: CASSMSRFGNTIYF
V: TRBV19

CDR3: CAWRPGLAGDHEQYF
V: TRBV30

CDR3: CASSELAGVGETQYF
V: TRBV2

CDR3: CSVGRQAGDTQYF
V: TRBV29-1

CDR3: CASSLVPDSGNTIYF
V: TRBV7-9

CDR3: CASSSSGTNYGYTF
V: TRBV7-9

CDR3: CASSGEDRAHNEQFF
V: TRBV7-9

CDR3: CASSDITSGRAQETQYF
V: TRBV2

CDR3: CASSFGVYEQFF
V: TRBV12-3/TRBV12-4

CDR3: CASSIPTGGTEAFF
V: TRBV19

CDR3: CASSVDSGRPSDIQYF
V: TRBV9

CDR3: CASSEQTGFYGYTF
V: TRBV6-1

CDR3: CASSQSTTGVGYTF
V: TRBV6-5

CDR3: CASSVGPWSSGNTIYF
V: TRBV9

CDR3: CASSRRNTGELFF
V: TRBV3-1/TRBV3-2

CDR3: CASSYRDKTDEQYF
V: TRBV19

CDR3: CASSLMLGGTQYF
V: TRBV7-2

CDR3: CATEGTGVAEAFF
V: TRBV6-5

CDR3: CASSLAAQGEAKNIQYF
V: TRBV7-9

CDR3: CASRKGTANTGELFF
V: TRBV19

CDR3: CASSDGLYNEQFF
V: TRBV7-3

CDR3: CASSKEENTIYF
V: TRBV12-3/TRBV12-4

CDR3: CASSPLYGGGTEAFF
V: TRBV5-6

CDR3: CASSYLQVSSYNEQFF
V: TRBV6-6

CDR3: CASSEDRGNTEAFF
V: TRBV2

CDR3: CASSESSRPSTERYGYTF
V: TRBV6-1

CDR3: CASSQAGQGVTEAFF
V: TRBV4-1

CDR3: CASRGASGADTQYF
V: TRBV2

CDR3: CASSLATSGSRAEQFF
V: TRBV5-1

CDR3: CASSSRLAGTSYEQYF
V: TRBV27

CDR3: CASSQVVRGKMNTGELFF
V: TRBV4-1

CDR3: CASSLGQSFTEAFF
V: TRBV11-2

CDR3: CAINSTGKEQYF
V: TRBV10-3